The clone carrying this TCR beta chain was picked up a small number of times. The antigen is unknown. This sample was included in a study of T cells in Graves' hyperthyroidism and ophthalmopathy. For the study at large: Peripheral blood sampling occurred at initial diagnosis, before any treatment.

General observations from the study: Clonotypes that were expanded in thyroid above 0.001 mostly appeared in blood too.

What was amplified from RNA transcripts were TCR beta CDR3 regions. TCR CDR3 underwent first-round RT-PCR with the HTBI primer set. TCRdb processed the multiplex PCR reads anew with MiXCR; each CDR3 protein has one entry. The sample lists under 350,000 distinct CDR3 sequences, about 13% occurring once. Graves' hyperthyroidism was deemed stable given no ophthalmopathy progression within 18 months. Exclusion of patients followed from uncontrolled infection, other autoimmune disease, pregnancy or lactation. V shed 1 base, J shed 7 bases, and the junction held 8 bases outside the gene matches. The CDR3 spans 14 residues. From germline, CDR1 is DFQATT and CDR2 SNEGSKA (reference sequence).

V is TRBV20-1 and J is TRBJ2-3; 7 bases align to TRBD1. The origin of this receptor is a woman in her forties with Graves' hyperthyroidism. Sequencing was done on a sample of blood. The DNA for the CDR3 is TGCAGTGCTAGAGGAGGGCCAGGGGGAAATACGCAGTATTTT. Translation gives CSARGGPGGNTQYF.